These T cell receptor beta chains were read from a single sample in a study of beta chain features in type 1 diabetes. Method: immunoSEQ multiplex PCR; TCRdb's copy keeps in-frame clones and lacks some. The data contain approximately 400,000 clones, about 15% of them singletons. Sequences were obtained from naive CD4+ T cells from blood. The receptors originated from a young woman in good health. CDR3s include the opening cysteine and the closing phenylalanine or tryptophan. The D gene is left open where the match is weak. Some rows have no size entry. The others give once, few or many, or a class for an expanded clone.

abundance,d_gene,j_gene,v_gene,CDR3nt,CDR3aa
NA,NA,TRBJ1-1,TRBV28,TGTGCCAGCACCGAGCCTCGAGATAACACTGAAGCTTTCTTT,CASTEPRDNTEAFF
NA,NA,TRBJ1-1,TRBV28,TGTGCCAGCAGCCAGGGGATGAACACTGAAGCTTTCTTT,CASSQGMNTEAFF
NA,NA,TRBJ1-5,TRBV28,TGTGCCAGCAGTCTCCGCGGGTATAGGGGCAATCAGCCCCAGCATTTT,CASSLRGYRGNQPQHF
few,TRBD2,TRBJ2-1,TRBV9,TGTGCCAGCAGCACCCGAGGGGGTAGCGGGAGCTCCTACAATGAGCAGTTCTTC,CASSTRGGSGSSYNEQFF
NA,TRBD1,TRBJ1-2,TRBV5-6,TGTGCCAGCAGCTGGGACAGGGGGCCTTATGGCTACACCTTC,CASSWDRGPYGYTF
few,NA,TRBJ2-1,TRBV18,TGTGCCAGCTCACCCCGACAAGGTGAGCAGTTCTTC,CASSPRQGEQFF
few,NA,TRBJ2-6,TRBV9,TGTGCCAGCAGCGTACCAGGGATCCCTGGGGCCAACGTCCTGACTTTC,CASSVPGIPGANVLTF
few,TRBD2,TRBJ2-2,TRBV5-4,TGTGCCAGCAGCCCTGGGGGAGGGAGAACGAACACCGGGGAGCTGTTTTTT,CASSPGGGRTNTGELFF
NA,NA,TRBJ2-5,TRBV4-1,TGCGCCAGCAGCCATGCGGGGGCCCAAGAGACCCAGTACTTC,CASSHAGAQETQYF
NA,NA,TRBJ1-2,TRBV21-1,TGTGCCAGCAGCAAAGGTGGCATCTATGGCTACACCTTC,CASSKGGIYGYTF
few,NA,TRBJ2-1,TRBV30,TGTGCCTTTCTAAATGGACAGCCCAACAATGAGCAGTTCTTC,CAFLNGQPNNEQFF
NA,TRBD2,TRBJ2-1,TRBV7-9,TGTGCCAGCGGCCCGGGACTAGCGGGAGGGCCAAGGTACAATGAGCAGTTCTTC,CASGPGLAGGPRYNEQFF
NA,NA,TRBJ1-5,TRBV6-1,TGTGCCAGCAGTGAAGCTCAGTATCAGCCCCAGCATTTT,CASSEAQYQPQHF
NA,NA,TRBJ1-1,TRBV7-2,TGTGCCAGCCGGGGGGTACGGAACACTGAAGCTTTCTTT,CASRGVRNTEAFF
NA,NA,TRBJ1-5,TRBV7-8,TGTGCCACGGGGGAGGGGGACCAGCCCCAGCATTTT,CATGEGDQPQHF
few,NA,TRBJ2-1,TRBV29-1,TGCAGCGCACTAGCACAGTCCTACAATGAGCAGTTCTTC,CSALAQSYNEQFF
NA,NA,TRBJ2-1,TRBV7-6,TGTGCCACGCCTAGCTCCAATGAGCAGTTCTTC,CATPSSNEQFF
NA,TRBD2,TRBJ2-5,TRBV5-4,TGTGCCAGCAGCTTGGGGCTAGCGGGAGGCTTCCAAGAGACCCAGTACTTC,CASSLGLAGGFQETQYF
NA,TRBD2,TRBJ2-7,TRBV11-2,TGTGCCAGCAGCACCGGACAGGCGGGAGGGCACGGCTACGAGCAGTACTTC,CASSTGQAGGHGYEQYF
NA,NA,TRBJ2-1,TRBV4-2,TGTGCCAGCAGCCAAGACGGCAGCCCCCCGGGTGAGCAGTTCTTC,CASSQDGSPPGEQFF
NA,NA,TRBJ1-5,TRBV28,TGTGCCAGCAGTTTCGGGCCGGGGAGTCAGCCCCAGCATTTT,CASSFGPGSQPQHF
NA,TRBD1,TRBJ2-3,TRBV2,TGTGCCAGCAGTCTTAGGACAGGGGTCGGGACAGATACGCAGTATTTT,CASSLRTGVGTDTQYF
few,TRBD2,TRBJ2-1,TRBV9,TGTGCCAGCAGCGCTCTGGGCGGGAGGACCGGTGAGCAGTTCTTC,CASSALGGRTGEQFF
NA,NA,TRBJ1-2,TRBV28,TGTGCCAGCAGTATGGACAGTAACTATGGCTACACCTTC,CASSMDSNYGYTF
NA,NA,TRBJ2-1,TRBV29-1,TGCAGCGTTGGTGGCTCTAGGATGATTGAGCAGTTCTTC,CSVGGSRMIEQFF
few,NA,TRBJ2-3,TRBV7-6,TGTGCCAGCAGCTTATCAGGGTTGGCAGATACGCAGTATTTT,CASSLSGLADTQYF
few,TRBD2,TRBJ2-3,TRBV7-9,TGTGCCAGCAGCTTAGCGGGGACTAGCGGTGTAGATACGCAGTATTTT,CASSLAGTSGVDTQYF
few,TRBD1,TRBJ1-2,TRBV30,TGTGCCTGGAGGACAGGGCAGATCTATGGCTACACCTTC,CAWRTGQIYGYTF
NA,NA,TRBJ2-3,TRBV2,TGTGCCAGCAGTGAGCGAGGCACAGATACGCAGTATTTT,CASSERGTDTQYF
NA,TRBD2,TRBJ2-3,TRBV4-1,TGCGCCAGCAGCCTTAGGACTAGCGGGAGTTCGTCAGATACGCAGTATTTT,CASSLRTSGSSSDTQYF
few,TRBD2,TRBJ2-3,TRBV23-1,TGCGCCAGCAGTCAATCGAGCGGGGGCACAGATACGCAGTATTTT,CASSQSSGGTDTQYF
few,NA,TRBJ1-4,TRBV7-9,TGTGCCAGCAGCTTAGGCGGAGGGCAGGCCCTTGAAAAACTGTTTTTT,CASSLGGGQALEKLFF
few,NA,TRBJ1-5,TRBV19,TGTGCCAGTAGTATAGAGGTCAGGCCTAAGGATCAGCCCCAGCATTTT,CASSIEVRPKDQPQHF
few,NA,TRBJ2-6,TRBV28,TGTGCCAGCAGTCTCCAGGGGCCTGGGGCCAACGTCCTGACTTTC,CASSLQGPGANVLTF
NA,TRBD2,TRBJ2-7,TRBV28,TGTGCCAGCAGTTATCCCGGGACTAGCCGCTACGAGCAGTACTTC,CASSYPGTSRYEQYF
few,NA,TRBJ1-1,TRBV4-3,TGCGCCAGCAGCCAAGATAGACGGGGGGACACTGAAGCTTTCTTT,CASSQDRRGDTEAFF
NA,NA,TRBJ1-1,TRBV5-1,TGCGCCAGCAGCGTTCAGGGCACTGAAGCTTTCTTT,CASSVQGTEAFF
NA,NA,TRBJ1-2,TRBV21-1,TGTGCCAGCAGCAATCCAGGTCCTGGCTACACCTTC,CASSNPGPGYTF
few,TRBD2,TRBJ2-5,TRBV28,TGTGCCAGTCCCCCGGGACTAGCGGGAGGGAGGGACTTC,CASPPGLAGGRDF
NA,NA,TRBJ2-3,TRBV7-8,TGTGCCAGCAGCCAATGGCGGGTTCTCACAGATACGCAGTATTTT,CASSQWRVLTDTQYF
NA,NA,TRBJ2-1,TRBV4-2,TGTGCCAGCAGCCAAGATTACCCCCCTAGCAGATCCTACAATGAGCAGTTCTTC,CASSQDYPPSRSYNEQFF
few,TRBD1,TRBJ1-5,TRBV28,TGTGCCAGCAGTTGGGGACAGGGGAACAGCCAGCCCCAGCATTTT,CASSWGQGNSQPQHF
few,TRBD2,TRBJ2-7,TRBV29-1,TGCAGCGTCCGTCGGGAAGCTAGCGGGCGTTACGAGCAGTACTTC,CSVRREASGRYEQYF
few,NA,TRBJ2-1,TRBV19,TGTGCCAGTAGTAGCCGGGAATTGCGGTACAATGAGCAGTTCTTC,CASSSRELRYNEQFF
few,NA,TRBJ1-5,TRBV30,TGTGCCTGGAGTGTGCAGGGTGATCAGCCCCAGCATTTT,CAWSVQGDQPQHF
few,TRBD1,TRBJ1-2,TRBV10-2,TGCGCCAGCAGTGAGTCTCGAGGGACAGGGTCGGGCTACACCTTC,CASSESRGTGSGYTF